This TCR beta chain was captured in a study of cytomegalovirus exposure and HLA in healthy donors. Study-wide results and limits: Reports described diagnosis of cytomegalovirus status by the classifier as highly specific and sensitive. Overall, about 160 TCR beta chains were annotated as cytomegalovirus-associated.

The PCR contained 60 Vbeta and 13 Jbeta primers. Per the original data handling: A follow-up analysis tallied tens of millions of unique TCR beta chains, approximately 11 million shared. Profiling relied on immunoSEQ multiplex PCR, and the TCRdb table lists in-frame clones only, not all of them. The V and J calls and the clone size are those of that table, but D and trimming were determined from the DNA. The table includes about 160,000 clones, approximately 76% detected once. This clone has just one count. The target antigen is unknown. The sequenced sample was PBMCs. The TCR sequence derives from a man in his sixties in good health and CMV-seronegative.

The CDR3 spells CASRLRTEIYEQYF. The CDR3 DNA follows: TGTGCCAGCAGGTTACGGACAGAGATTTACGAGCAGTACTTC. This sequence joins TRBV7-2 and TRBJ2-7; a possible D gene is TRBD1 (6 bases). This CDR3 comprises 14 residues. V dropped 6 bases and J dropped 4 bases, with 16 bases sitting between them. From germline, CDR1 is SGHTA and CDR2 FQGNSA.